One sample yielded the 30 T cell receptor beta chains listed below, sequenced in a study of T cells in Graves' hyperthyroidism and ophthalmopathy. TCR beta CDR3 region amplification was performed from RNA transcripts. TCR CDR3 regions were first amplified by RT-PCR with HTBI primers. Each CDR3 protein is one row after TCRdb ran MiXCR on the multiplex PCR reads. The sample lists roughly 650,000 distinct CDR3 sequences, roughly 16% occurring once. Sequencing was carried out using blood. All receptors derive from a woman aged 35 to 49 with Graves' ophthalmopathy.

This clonotype has ten or more counts. The rearrangement joins TRBV6-2 or TRBV6-3 to TRBJ2-2, with D possibly matching TRBD2 (6 bases). The CDR3 runs 15 residues. V was cut by 8 bases and J by 1 base, with 14 bases left in between. CDR1 and CDR2 (germline): MNHEY, SVGEGT. DNA of the CDR3: TGTGCCAGCGTAAACGACGGGAGGAACACCGGGGAGCTGTTTTTT. Amino acids: CASVNDGRNTGELFF.

As regards this clonotype: A junction boundary mismatches the germline segment, possibly from a read error. The chain joins TRBV7-3 to TRBJ2-2; a possible D gene is TRBD2 (6 bases). The CDR3 spans 16 residues. The germline V gene encodes CDR1 SGHTA and CDR2 FQGTGA. The CDR3 loop reads CASSLRARGGTGELVF. The CDR3 DNA reads TGTGCCAGCAGCTTAAGGGCGCGGGGTGGCACCGGGGAGCTGGTTTTT.

This clonotype was seen a few times. The chain carries TRBV28 and TRBJ1-3; D gene uncertain. This CDR3 spans 13 amino acids. With 5 bases removed from V and 4 bases from J, the gap between germline ends came to 9 bases. The germline V gene has CDR1 MDHEN and CDR2 SYDVKM. CDR3 DNA: TGTGCCAGCAGTGCCTATCTGGGAAACACCATATATTTT. Amino acids: CASSAYLGNTIYF.

This clonotype occurred a few times. The rearrangement links TRBV7-9 to TRBJ2-3; D unresolved. V was pared by 5 bases and J by 2 bases, with 20 bases between. The CDR3 sequence is 17 residues long. Germline CDR1 is SEHNR and CDR2 is FQNEAQ (reference sequence). This chain's CDR3 is CASSPVQQSWFTDTQYF. CDR3 DNA sequence: TGTGCCAGCAGCCCGGTACAACAGAGCTGGTTCACAGATACGCAGTATTTT.

This clonotype was counted at least ten times. The chain links TRBV2 to TRBJ1-2; 7 bases align to TRBD1. V shed 4 bases, J shed 4 bases, and the junction held 3 bases outside the gene matches. The CDR3 consists of 13 residues. Germline V gives CDR1 SNHLY, CDR2 FYNNEI. The CDR3 DNA sequence: TGTGCCAGCAGTGCGGGACAGATCTATGGCTACACCTTC. Its translation: CASSAGQIYGYTF.

At least ten counts were recorded for this clonotype. The chain links TRBV12-3 or TRBV12-4 to TRBJ2-7, with D perhaps matching TRBD2 (7 bases). This CDR3 is built from 16 residues. V was shortened by 1 base and J by 2 bases, with 15 bases between the two germline ends. CDR3 amino acids: CASSLEGAGTTYEQYF. The DNA of the CDR3 is TGTGCCAGCAGTTTAGAAGGAGCGGGGACAACCTACGAGCAGTACTTC.

This clonotype was found many times. The chain uses TRBV5-1 and TRBJ2-3; no clear D gene. CDR1 SGHRS and CDR2 YFSETQ come from the germline V gene. The ends were cut back, 0 bases at V and 1 base at J, with 6 bases in the middle. The CDR3 covers 14 residues. DNA of the CDR3: TGCGCCAGCAGCTTGGGAGTTGGCACAGATACGCAGTATTTT. It encodes CASSLGVGTDTQYF.

V and J are TRBV12-3 or TRBV12-4 and TRBJ1-2; possibly TRBD1 for D (6 bases). CDR3 length: 15 amino acids. V was shortened by 4 bases and J by 4 bases, with 16 bases between the two germline ends. This CDR3 is CASSYPGQKGYGYTF. As DNA, the CDR3 is TGTGCCAGCAGTTACCCGGGACAAAAGGGCTATGGCTACACCTTC.

Turning to this clonotype: This could be a read error, since a much larger clone is one nucleotide away. The chain combines TRBV11-2 with TRBJ2-2; D is ambiguous. The CDR3 is 16 residues long. Germline CDR1 SGHAT, CDR2 FQNNGV. The CDR3 region has the DNA TGTACCAGCAGCTCCGCGCACTCGCCCTCCACCGGGGAGCTGTTTTTT. It codes for CTSSSAHSPSTGELFF.

This clonotype was picked up many times. This chain uses TRBV24-1 with TRBJ2-5; D ambiguous. The CDR3 is made up of 15 amino acids. Trimming removed 5 bases at V and 0 bases at J, with 12 bases between. CDR1 and CDR2 from the germline V gene are KGHDR and SFDVKD. The CDR3 bases are TGTGCCACCAGTGGATCGGACGGCTACCAAGAGACCCAGTACTTC. Residues: CATSGSDGYQETQYF.

Many counts were recorded for this clonotype. This chain links TRBV6-1 with TRBJ2-7; 8 bases match TRBD2. The CDR3 is 15 residues long. The trim removed 7 bases at V and 0 bases at J, leaving 8 bases unmatched. Germline CDR1 reads MNHNS; CDR2 reads SASEGT. The CDR3, as DNA: TGTGCCAGCAACCAACCGGGGGGGACCTCCTACGAGCAGTACTTC. This sequence encodes CASNQPGGTSYEQYF.

Here the CDR3 DNA reads TGCGCCAGCAGCTTGCTGACAGGGGATGAAAAACTGTTTTTT. Encoded protein: CASSLLTGDEKLFF. V usage is TRBV5-1 and J usage is TRBJ1-4; 8 positions agree with TRBD1. With 1 base clipped from V and 6 bases from J, the junction kept 2 bases outside the gene matches. The CDR3 is made up of 14 amino acids. Germline V CDR1 and CDR2: SGHRS, YFSETQ. Combining the CDR3 with reference TRBV5-1 and TRBJ1-4 gives the whole variable domain KAGVTQTPRYLIKTRGQQVTLSCSPISGHRSVSWYQQTPGQGLQFLFEYFSETQRNKGNFPGRFSGRQFSNSRSEMNVSTLELGDSALYLCASSLLTGDEKLFFGSGTQLSVL.

The chain uses TRBV12-3 or TRBV12-4 and TRBJ1-1; D is unresolved. Trimming stripped 1 base from V and 1 base from J, with 16 bases between. This CDR3 comprises 17 residues. The CDR3 sequence: CASSLDSGRRGNTEAFF. The CDR3 DNA is TGTGCCAGCAGTTTAGATTCCGGGCGTCGGGGGAACACTGAAGCTTTCTTT.

This clonotype was found a few times. The chain is built from TRBV15 and TRBJ2-1, with D perhaps assigned TRBD1 or TRBD2 (6 bases each). This CDR3 contains 14 residues. CDR1 is LNHNV and CDR2 is YYDKDF in the germline V gene (reference sequence). V lost 8 bases to trimming and J lost 2 bases, with 13 bases between them. CDR3 nucleotides: TGTGCCACCCGCCGACGGGGGCCCTACAATGAGCAGTTCTTC. Translated: CATRRRGPYNEQFF.

This clonotype was counted many times. This CDR3 is CAISELGNTYEQYF. The CDR3 DNA is TGTGCCATCAGTGAGTTAGGGAACACCTACGAGCAGTACTTC. The chain has TRBV10-3 and TRBJ2-7; the D is unclear. This CDR3 contains 14 residues. Trimming stripped 1 base from V and 2 bases from J, with 9 bases between. Germline CDR1 ENHRY, CDR2 SYGVKD.

A few counts support this clonotype. A read error may be the cause here, since a much bigger clone is one base away. The V gene is TRBV20-1, the J gene TRBJ2-7, with 10 bases identical to TRBD1. Germline V gene lookup returns CDR1 DFQATT and CDR2 SNEGSKA (reference sequence). The V and J ends lost 8 bases and 4 bases, in that order; junction bases with no gene match: 11. The CDR3 contains 14 residues. CDR3 loop: CSTPRTGGRYEQYF. The CDR3 DNA reads TGCAGTACACCTCGGACAGGGGGTCGGTACGAGCAGTACTTC.

Many counts were recorded for this clonotype. This chain links TRBV18 with TRBJ2-1, with a possible D match to TRBD1 (5 bases). Per the germline V gene, CDR1 is KGHSH and CDR2 is LQKENI. This CDR3 region has 15 residues. The V end was cut by 4 bases, the J end by 4 bases, with 14 bases between. The CDR3 is CASSRTTARYNEQFF. CDR3 bases: TGTGCCAGCTCACGGACAACCGCCCGTTACAATGAGCAGTTCTTC.

This clonotype was counted at least ten times. V gene TRBV6-5 combines with J gene TRBJ1-5; 8 bases align to TRBD1. The V gene end was trimmed by 2 bases and the J gene end by 1 base; junction bases not matched to a gene: 1. CDR3 length equals 15 residues. In germline, CDR1 is MNHEY, CDR2 SVGAGI. This CDR3 reads CASSYGQGSNQPQHF. The DNA for the CDR3 is TGTGCCAGCAGTTACGGACAGGGCAGCAATCAGCCCCAGCATTTT.

The chain couples TRBV11-1 to TRBJ2-1; maybe TRBD1 (5 bases). With the DNA end fitting TRBJ2-7 better, the J assignment may be wrong. This CDR3 is built from 16 residues. Germline V gene lookup returns CDR1 SGHAT and CDR2 FQDESV (reference sequence). The CDR3 nucleotides read TGTGCCAGCAGCTCGAAGCAGGGTCGGTCCTACAATGAGCAGTACTTC. Translated, it gives CASSSKQGRSYNEQYF.

The sample holds many counts of this clonotype. J is TRBJ1-6 and V is TRBV3-1; 8 bases match TRBD1. V shed 6 bases, J shed 5 bases, and the junction held 6 bases outside the gene matches. Germline values: CDR1 LGHDT, CDR2 YNNKEL (reference sequence). This CDR3 spans 15 amino acids. The CDR3 here is CASRGSTGDNSPLHF. The CDR3 DNA follows: TGTGCCAGCAGGGGATCGACAGGGGATAATTCACCCCTCCACTTT.

This clonotype was recorded many times. The V and J genes are TRBV12-3 or TRBV12-4 and TRBJ1-2, with D perhaps matching TRBD1 (6 bases). The CDR3 has 14 residues. V lost 3 bases and J 3 bases, leaving 11 bases between the germline ends. The CDR3, as DNA: TGTGCCAGCAGTTTTAGGGGGAGAGACTATGGCTACACCTTC. Translated, it gives CASSFRGRDYGYTF.

This clonotype appeared many times. The V gene is TRBV12-3 or TRBV12-4, the J gene TRBJ2-7; TRBD2 agrees at 12 bases. The J segment lost 3 bases and the V segment lost 5 bases, leaving 17 bases of the junction unmatched. The CDR3 is 19 residues long. CDR3 in amino acids: CASSASSGRARVSNYEQYF. The CDR3 region has the DNA TGTGCCAGCAGTGCCTCTAGCGGGAGGGCCCGTGTCTCCAACTACGAGCAGTACTTC.

Regarding this clonotype: A much more abundant neighbour one base away suggests this may be a read error. The gene calls are TRBV20-1 and TRBJ2-1; 7 bases agree with TRBD1. The V segment lost 0 bases and the J segment 2 bases; nucleotides outside the gene matches: 10. Germline CDR1 DFQATT, CDR2 SNEGSKA (reference sequence). CDR3 length equals 17 residues. The CDR3: CSARELAGGPPYNEQFF. In DNA, the CDR3 is TGCAGTGCTAGAGAGCTAGCAGGGGGACCCCCCTACAATGAGCAGTTCTTC.

This clonotype was observed a single time. A read error is possible here, since a much larger clone lies one base away. The V and J genes are TRBV2 and TRBJ1-3; D not certain. The CDR3 extends over 14 amino acids. Germline V gene lookup returns CDR1 SNHLY and CDR2 FYNNEI. This CDR3 is CASRAEGPGNTIHF. The CDR3 DNA is TGTGCCAGCAGGGCGGAGGGTCCTGGAAACACCATACATTTT.

V usage is TRBV27 and J usage is TRBJ2-7; D unclear. This CDR3 spans 13 amino acids. Germline V lookup: CDR1 MNHEY, CDR2 SMNVEV (reference sequence). Trimming pared 6 bases from V and 4 bases from J, leaving 13 bases between. The DNA for the CDR3 is TGTGCCAGCAGGCCCCAGGACCATTACGAGCAGTACTTC. Protein product: CASRPQDHYEQYF.

This clonotype has a count of ten or more. This chain joins TRBV28 and TRBJ1-1; tentatively, D is TRBD1 (5 bases). Germline CDR1 and CDR2: MDHEN and SYDVKM. V gave up 6 bases and J gave up 3 bases, with 11 bases separating them. The CDR3 runs to 13 residues. This chain's CDR3 is CASRRRGDTEAFF. CDR3 sequence (DNA): TGTGCCAGCAGACGGAGGGGAGACACTGAAGCTTTCTTT.

Remarks on this clonotype: Sequence at one end of the junction differs from germline and may be a read error. The chain uses TRBV19 and TRBJ1-5; tentative D call: TRBD1 (5 bases). Germline values: CDR1 LNHDA, CDR2 SQIVND (reference sequence). The CDR3 has 15 amino acids. The CDR3 sequence is CAGSIDHGAWQPQHF. CDR3 sequence (DNA): TGTGCCGGTAGTATAGATCACGGGGCTTGGCAGCCCCAGCATTTT.

This clonotype appeared many times. The V call is TRBV5-1, the J call TRBJ2-3; 11 positions agree with TRBD2. This CDR3 has 18 amino acids. Germline assignment: CDR1 SGHRS and CDR2 YFSETQ. V was pared by 0 bases and J by 3 bases, with 9 bases of the junction left unmatched. CDR3 nucleotide sequence: TGCGCCAGCAGCTTGGGCCCCTCCACTAGCGGGAGAACAGATACGCAGTATTTT. Its translation is CASSLGPSTSGRTDTQYF.

The chain employs TRBV27 and TRBJ2-1; TRBD2 matches at 13 bases. Trimming cost V 7 bases and J 7 bases; bases outside gene matches: 1. Germline V gene sequence: CDR1 MNHEY, CDR2 SMNVEV (reference sequence). This CDR3 has 13 amino acids. CDR3: CASKGLAGNEQFF. DNA of the CDR3: TGTGCCAGCAAGGGACTAGCGGGAAATGAGCAGTTCTTC.

There are a few counts of this clonotype. This rearrangement joins TRBV6-2 or TRBV6-3 to TRBJ2-7, with D uncertain. Germline CDR1 MNHEY, CDR2 SVGEGT. There are 13 residues in the CDR3. Trimming removed 6 bases at V and 7 bases at J, with 16 bases between. CDR3 loop: CASSPQPQEEQYF. Here the CDR3 DNA reads TGTGCCAGCAGCCCCCAGCCTCAAGAGGAGCAGTACTTC.